The sample holds a few counts of the clone carrying this T cell receptor beta chain. Its target is not known. The CDR3 spans 14 residues. The germline V gene encodes CDR1 MGHDK and CDR2 SYGVNS. Deletions cut 9 bases from V and 5 bases from J, with 17 bases between. The data belong to a study of T-cell memory formation after mild COVID-19. Study overall: There were largely donor-specific TCR clusters.

General study findings and limits: A balance of CD4 and CD8 characterized clones contracting day 15 to 85, whereas later expanders leaned CD4+. CD4+ contracting clones were mainly CM and EM; CD8+ ones, EMRA. Several responding clones turned up in pre-infection memory, indicating that cross-reactive memory may have taken part.

TCRdb called the 5' RACE reads again in MiXCR, with one record for every CDR3 protein. Among 350,000 to 500,000 distinct CDR3 sequences listed, 23% were seen once. V usage is TRBV25-1 and J usage is TRBJ2-1; no clear D. This clonotype originated in an adult woman who had mild COVID-19 (a few samples of this study predate the infection). Cell type and time point are not known. The specimen sequenced was PBMCs or a T cell subset sorted from them (not recorded which). CDR3: CARRFRGSNNEQFF. CDR3 sequence (DNA): TGTGCCAGGAGGTTCCGCGGTTCTAACAATGAGCAGTTCTTC.